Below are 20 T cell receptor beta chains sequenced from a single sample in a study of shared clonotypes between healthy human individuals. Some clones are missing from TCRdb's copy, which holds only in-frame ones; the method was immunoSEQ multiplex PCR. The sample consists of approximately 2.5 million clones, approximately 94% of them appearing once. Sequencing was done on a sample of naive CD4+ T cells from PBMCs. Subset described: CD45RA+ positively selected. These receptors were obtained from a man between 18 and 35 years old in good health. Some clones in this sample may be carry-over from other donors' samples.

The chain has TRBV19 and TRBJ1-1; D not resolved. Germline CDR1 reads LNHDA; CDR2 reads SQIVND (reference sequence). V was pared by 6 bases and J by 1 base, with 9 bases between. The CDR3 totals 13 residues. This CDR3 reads CASRGPENTEAFF. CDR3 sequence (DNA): TGTGCCAGTAGAGGGCCCGAGAACACTGAAGCTTTCTTT. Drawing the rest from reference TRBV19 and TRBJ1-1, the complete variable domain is DGGITQSPKYLFRKEGQNVTLSCEQNLNHDAMYWYRQDPGQGLRLIYYSQIVNDFQKGDIAEGYSVSREKKESFPLTVTSAQKNPTAFYLCASRGPENTEAFFGQGTRLTVV.

The CDR3 DNA is TGTGCCAGCAGCTTAGGGGCAGCGGAGAGCCTGAATGAAAAACTGTTTTTT. It yields the protein CASSLGAAESLNEKLFF. The V gene is TRBV7-6, the J gene TRBJ1-4, with D unclear. Per the germline V gene, CDR1 is SGHVS and CDR2 is FNYEAQ. The V gene lost 1 base and the J gene lost 5 bases, with 17 bases spanning the gap. This CDR3 comprises 17 residues. The full variable domain, completed using reference TRBV7-6 and TRBJ1-4, is GAGVSQSPRYKVTKRGQDVALRCDPISGHVSLYWYRQALGQGPEFLTYFNYEAQQDKSGLPNDRFSAERPEGSISTLTIQRTEQRDSAMYRCASSLGAAESLNEKLFFGSGTQLSVL.

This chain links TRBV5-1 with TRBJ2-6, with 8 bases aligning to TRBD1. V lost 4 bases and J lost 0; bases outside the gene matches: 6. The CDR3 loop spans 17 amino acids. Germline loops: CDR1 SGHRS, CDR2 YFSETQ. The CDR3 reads CASSPGTGGSGANVLTF. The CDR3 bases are TGCGCCAGCAGCCCCGGGACAGGTGGCTCTGGGGCCAACGTCCTGACTTTC.

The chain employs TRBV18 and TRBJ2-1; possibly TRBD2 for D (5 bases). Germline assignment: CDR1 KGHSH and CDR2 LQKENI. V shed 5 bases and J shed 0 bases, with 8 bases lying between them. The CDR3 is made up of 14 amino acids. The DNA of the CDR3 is TGTGCCAGCTCAATTAGCGCCTCCTACAATGAGCAGTTCTTC. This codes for CASSISASYNEQFF.

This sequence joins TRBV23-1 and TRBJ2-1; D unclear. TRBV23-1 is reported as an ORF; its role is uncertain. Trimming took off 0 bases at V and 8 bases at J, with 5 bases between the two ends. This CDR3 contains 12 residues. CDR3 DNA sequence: TGCGCCAGCAGTCAATCTAGCTATGAGCAGTTCTTC. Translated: CASSQSSYEQFF.

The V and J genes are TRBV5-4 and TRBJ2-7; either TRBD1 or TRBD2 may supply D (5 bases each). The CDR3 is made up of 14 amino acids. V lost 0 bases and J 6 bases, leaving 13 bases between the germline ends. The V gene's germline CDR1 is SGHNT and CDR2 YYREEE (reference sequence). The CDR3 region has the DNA TGTGCCAGCAGCTTGGGTGGGACGGCCGCCGAGCAGTACTTC. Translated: CASSLGGTAAEQYF.

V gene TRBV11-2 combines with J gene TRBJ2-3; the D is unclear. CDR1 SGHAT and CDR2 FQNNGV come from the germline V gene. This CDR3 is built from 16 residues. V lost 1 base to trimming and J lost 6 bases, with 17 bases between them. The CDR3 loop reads CASSLVGSLGWDTQYF. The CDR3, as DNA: TGTGCCAGCAGCTTAGTGGGTAGCTTGGGTTGGGATACGCAGTATTTT. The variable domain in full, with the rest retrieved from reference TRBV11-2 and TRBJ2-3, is EAGVAQSPRYKIIEKRQSVAFWCNPISGHATLYWYQQILGQGPKLLIQFQNNGVVDDSQLPKDRFSAERLKGVDSTLKIQPAKLEDSAVYLCASSLVGSLGWDTQYFGPGTRLTVL.

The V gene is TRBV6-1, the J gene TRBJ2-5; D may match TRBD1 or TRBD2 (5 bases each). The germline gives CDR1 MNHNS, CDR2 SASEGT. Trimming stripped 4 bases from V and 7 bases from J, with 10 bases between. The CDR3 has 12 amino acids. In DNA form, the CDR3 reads TGTGCCAGCAGTGCCCCTGGGGGGACCCAGTACTTC. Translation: CASSAPGGTQYF.

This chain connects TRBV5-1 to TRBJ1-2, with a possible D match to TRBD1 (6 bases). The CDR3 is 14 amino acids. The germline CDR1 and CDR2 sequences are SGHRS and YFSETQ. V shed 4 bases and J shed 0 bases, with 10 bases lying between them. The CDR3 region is CASSIGQSNYGYTF. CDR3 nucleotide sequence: TGCGCCAGCAGCATAGGACAGTCTAACTATGGCTACACCTTC.

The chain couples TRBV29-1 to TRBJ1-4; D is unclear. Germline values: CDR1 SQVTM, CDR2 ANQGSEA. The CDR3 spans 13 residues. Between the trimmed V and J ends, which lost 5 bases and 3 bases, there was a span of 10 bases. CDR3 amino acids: CSVMTEPNEKLFF. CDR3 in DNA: TGCAGCGTTATGACGGAACCTAATGAAAAACTGTTTTTT. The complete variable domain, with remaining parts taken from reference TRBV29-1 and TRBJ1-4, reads SAVISQKPSRDICQRGTSLTIQCQVDSQVTMMFWYRQQPGQSLTLIATANQGSEATYESGFVIDKFPISRPNLTFSTLTVSNMSPEDSSIYLCSVMTEPNEKLFFGSGTQLSVL.

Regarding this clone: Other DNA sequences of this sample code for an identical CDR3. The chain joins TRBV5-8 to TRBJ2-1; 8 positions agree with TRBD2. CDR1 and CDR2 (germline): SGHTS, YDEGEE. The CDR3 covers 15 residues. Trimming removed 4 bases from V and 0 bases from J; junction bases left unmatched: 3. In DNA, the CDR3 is TGTGCCAGCAGCCTCAGCGGGAGCTCCTACAATGAGCAGTTCTTC. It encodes CASSLSGSSYNEQFF.

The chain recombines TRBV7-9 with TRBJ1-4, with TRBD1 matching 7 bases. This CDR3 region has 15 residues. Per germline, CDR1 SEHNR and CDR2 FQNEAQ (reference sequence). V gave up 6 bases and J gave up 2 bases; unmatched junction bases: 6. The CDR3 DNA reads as TGTGCCAGCAGTGTCCAGGGGGAGACTAATGAAAAACTGTTTTTT. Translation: CASSVQGETNEKLFF.

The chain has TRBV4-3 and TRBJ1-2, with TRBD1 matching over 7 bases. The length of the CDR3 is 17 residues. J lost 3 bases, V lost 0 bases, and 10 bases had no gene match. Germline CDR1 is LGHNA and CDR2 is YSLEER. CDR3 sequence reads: CASSQDLGTADYYGYTF. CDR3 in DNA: TGCGCCAGCAGCCAAGATTTGGGGACAGCTGACTACTATGGCTACACCTTC.

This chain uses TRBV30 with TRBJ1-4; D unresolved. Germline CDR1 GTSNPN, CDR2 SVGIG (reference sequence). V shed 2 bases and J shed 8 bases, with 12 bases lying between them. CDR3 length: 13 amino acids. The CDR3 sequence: CAWSLRGSEKLFF. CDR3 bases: TGTGCCTGGAGTTTGAGAGGGTCCGAAAAACTGTTTTTT.

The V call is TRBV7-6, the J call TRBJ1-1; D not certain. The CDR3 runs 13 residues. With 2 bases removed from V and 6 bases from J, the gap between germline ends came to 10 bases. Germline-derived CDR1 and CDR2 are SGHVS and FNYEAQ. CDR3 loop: CASSLPGNAEAFF. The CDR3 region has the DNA TGTGCCAGCAGCTTACCGGGTAACGCTGAAGCTTTCTTT.

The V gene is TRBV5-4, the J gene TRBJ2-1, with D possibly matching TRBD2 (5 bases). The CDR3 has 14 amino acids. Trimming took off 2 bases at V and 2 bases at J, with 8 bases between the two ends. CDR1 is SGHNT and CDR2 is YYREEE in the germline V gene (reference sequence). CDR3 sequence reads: CASSLGRAYNEQFF. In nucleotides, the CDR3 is TGTGCCAGCAGCTTAGGGCGGGCCTACAATGAGCAGTTCTTC.

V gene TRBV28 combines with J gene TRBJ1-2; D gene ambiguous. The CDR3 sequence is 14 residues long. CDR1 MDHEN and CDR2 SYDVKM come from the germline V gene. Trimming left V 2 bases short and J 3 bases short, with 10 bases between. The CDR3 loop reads CASSLGSRDYGYTF. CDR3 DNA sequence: TGTGCCAGCAGTTTAGGCAGCCGCGACTATGGCTACACCTTC.

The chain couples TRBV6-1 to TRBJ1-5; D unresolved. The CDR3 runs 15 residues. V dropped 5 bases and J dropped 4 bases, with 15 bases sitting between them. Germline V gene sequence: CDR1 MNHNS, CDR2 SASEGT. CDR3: CASSPEPGRNQPQHF. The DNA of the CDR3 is TGTGCCAGCAGTCCTGAGCCAGGTCGTAATCAGCCCCAGCATTTT.

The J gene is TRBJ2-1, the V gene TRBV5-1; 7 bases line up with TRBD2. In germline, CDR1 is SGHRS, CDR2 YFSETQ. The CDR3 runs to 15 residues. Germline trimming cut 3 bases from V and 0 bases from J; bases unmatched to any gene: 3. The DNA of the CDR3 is TGCGCCAGCAGCTCCGGGACTACCTCCTACAATGAGCAGTTCTTC. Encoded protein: CASSSGTTSYNEQFF.

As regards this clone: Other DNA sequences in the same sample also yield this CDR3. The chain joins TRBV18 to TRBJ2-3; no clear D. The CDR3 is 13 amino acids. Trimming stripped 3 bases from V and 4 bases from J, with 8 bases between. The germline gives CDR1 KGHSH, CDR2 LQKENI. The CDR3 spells CASSPSGADTQYF. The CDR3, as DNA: TGTGCCAGCTCACCTTCCGGTGCAGATACGCAGTATTTT.